The T cell receptor beta chain described here comes from a study of T cells in Graves' hyperthyroidism and ophthalmopathy. TCR beta CDR3 sequences were amplified from RNA transcripts. Carried out on the TCR CDR3, a first-round RT-PCR used the HTBI primer set. TCRdb reprocessed the multiplex PCR reads with MiXCR, giving one entry per CDR3 protein. The sample shows approximately 490,000 distinct CDR3 sequences, 22% of them seen only once. This clonotype was observed many times. The CDR3 is 15 amino acids. Germline lookup yields CDR1 SNHLY and CDR2 FYNNEI. V lost 8 bases to trimming and J lost 5 bases; unmatched junction nucleotides: 10.

Sequenced sample: blood. The TCR sequence derives from a woman between 65 and 79 years old with Graves' ophthalmopathy. The chain recombines TRBV2 with TRBJ2-2, with 8 bases identical to TRBD2. The CDR3 DNA reads as TGTGCCAGCGGTGGGGCGGGAGGACGAACCGGGGAGCTGTTTTTT. The encoded protein is CASGGAGGRTGELFF.